The subject of this entry is one TCR beta chain. The target antigen is unknown. Researchers ran the PCR with 60 Vbeta and 13 Jbeta primers. This table comes from immunoSEQ multiplex PCR, and its TCRdb copy is limited to in-frame clones, with some not included. The sample lists 200,000 to 250,000 clones; about 80% were seen once. The source of the sample is a study of cytomegalovirus exposure and HLA in healthy donors. Across the study: From donors who were HLA-typed, an early data release held 65 million to 85 million unique TCRs. Study findings and constraints: A later analysis reportedly identified an Asian-associated ancestry cluster as carrying fewer N-insertions than the approximately 670-donor mean. Analyses of presence/absence relied on an assumption of roughly uniform sequencing depth across donors. According to a later analysis, most TCR beta chains associated with CMV appeared HLA-restricted.

Germline V CDR1 and CDR2: SGHAT, FQNNGV. CDR3 length: 15 amino acids. V lost 4 bases and J 3 bases, leaving 15 bases between the germline ends. The V call is TRBV11-2, the J call TRBJ2-5, with a tentative D call TRBD1 (6 bases). This TCR came from a woman between 40 and 55 years old in good health and CMV-seronegative. The specimen was PBMCs. CDR3 bases: TGTGCCAGCAGCTACCGGACAGAAAGAAAAGAGACCCAGTACTTC. As protein: CASSYRTERKETQYF.